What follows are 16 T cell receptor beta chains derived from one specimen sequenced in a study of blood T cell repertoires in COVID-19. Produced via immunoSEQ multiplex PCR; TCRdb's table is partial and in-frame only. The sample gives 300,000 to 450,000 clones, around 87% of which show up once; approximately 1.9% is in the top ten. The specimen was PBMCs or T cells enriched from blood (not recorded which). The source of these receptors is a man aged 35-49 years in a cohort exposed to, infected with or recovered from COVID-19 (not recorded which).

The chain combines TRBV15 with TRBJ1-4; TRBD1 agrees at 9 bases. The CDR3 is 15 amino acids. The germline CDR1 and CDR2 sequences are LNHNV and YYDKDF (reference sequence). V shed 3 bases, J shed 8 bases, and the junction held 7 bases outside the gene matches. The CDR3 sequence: CATSRNRGQGEKLFF. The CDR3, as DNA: TGTGCCACCAGCAGGAACAGGGGGCAGGGGGAAAAACTGTTTTTT.

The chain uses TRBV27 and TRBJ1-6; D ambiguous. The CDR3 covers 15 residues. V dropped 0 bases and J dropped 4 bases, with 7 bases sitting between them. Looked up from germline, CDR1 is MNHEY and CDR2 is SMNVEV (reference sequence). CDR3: CASSLSNRYNSPLHF. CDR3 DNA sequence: TGTGCCAGCAGTTTATCAAACAGATATAATTCACCCCTCCACTTT.

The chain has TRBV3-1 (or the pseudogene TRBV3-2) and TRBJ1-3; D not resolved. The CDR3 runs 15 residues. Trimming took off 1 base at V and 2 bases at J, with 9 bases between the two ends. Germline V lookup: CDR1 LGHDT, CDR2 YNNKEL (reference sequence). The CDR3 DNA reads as TGTGCCAGCAGCCAAGGTAGCGGGACTGGAAACACCATATATTTT. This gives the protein CASSQGSGTGNTIYF.

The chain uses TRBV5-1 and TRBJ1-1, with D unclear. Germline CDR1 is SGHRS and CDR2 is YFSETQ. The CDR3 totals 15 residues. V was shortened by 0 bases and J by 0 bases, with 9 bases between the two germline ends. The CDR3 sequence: CASSLGAQMNTEAFF. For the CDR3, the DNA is TGCGCCAGCAGCTTGGGGGCTCAGATGAACACTGAAGCTTTCTTT.

Here the CDR3 reads CASSLSGGARNTEAFF. The CDR3 DNA reads TGTGCCAGCAGCTTGTCAGGGGGCGCACGGAACACTGAAGCTTTCTTT. V usage is TRBV5-5 and J usage is TRBJ1-1; 8 bases are shared with TRBD1. V gave up 1 base and J gave up 1 base; unmatched junction bases: 6. This CDR3 is built from 16 residues. Germline lookup yields CDR1 SGHKS and CDR2 YYEKEE (reference sequence).

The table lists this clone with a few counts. CDR3 amino acids: CASSLVGRGAYGYTF. The CDR3 DNA reads as TGTGCCAGCAGCTTAGTCGGCAGGGGGGCCTATGGCTACACCTTC. The chain recombines TRBV11-2 with TRBJ1-2; 7 bases are a match to TRBD1. The CDR3 has 15 residues. CDR1 and CDR2 from the germline V gene are SGHAT and FQNNGV. V was clipped by 1 base and J by 4 bases; unmatched bases: 6.

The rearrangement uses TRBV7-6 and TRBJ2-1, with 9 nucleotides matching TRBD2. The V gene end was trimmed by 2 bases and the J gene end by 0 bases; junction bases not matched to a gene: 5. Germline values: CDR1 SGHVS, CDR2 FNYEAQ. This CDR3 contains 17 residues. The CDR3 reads CASSLSAGGYSYNEQFF. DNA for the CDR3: TGTGCCAGCAGCTTATCCGCGGGAGGGTACTCCTACAATGAGCAGTTCTTC.

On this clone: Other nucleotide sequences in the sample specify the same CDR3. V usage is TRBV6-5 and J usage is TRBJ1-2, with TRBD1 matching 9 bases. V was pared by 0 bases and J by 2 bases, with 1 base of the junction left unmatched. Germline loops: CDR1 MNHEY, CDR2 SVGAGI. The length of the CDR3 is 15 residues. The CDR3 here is CASSYSGTGNYGYTF. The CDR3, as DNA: TGTGCCAGCAGTTACTCGGGGACAGGGAACTATGGCTACACCTTC.

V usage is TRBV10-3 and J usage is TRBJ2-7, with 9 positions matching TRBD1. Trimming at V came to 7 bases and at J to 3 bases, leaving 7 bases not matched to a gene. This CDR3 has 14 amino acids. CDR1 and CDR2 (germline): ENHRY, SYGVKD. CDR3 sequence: CAIKTGQGDYEQYF. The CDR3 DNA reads TGTGCCATCAAGACGGGACAGGGTGACTACGAGCAGTACTTC.

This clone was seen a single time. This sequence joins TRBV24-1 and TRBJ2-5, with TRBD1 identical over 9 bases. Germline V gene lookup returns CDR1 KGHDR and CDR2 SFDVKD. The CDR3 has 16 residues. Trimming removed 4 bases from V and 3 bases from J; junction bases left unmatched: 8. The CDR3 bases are TGTGCCACCAGTGAATCTAAAGGGACAGGGAAAGAGACCCAGTACTTC. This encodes CATSESKGTGKETQYF.

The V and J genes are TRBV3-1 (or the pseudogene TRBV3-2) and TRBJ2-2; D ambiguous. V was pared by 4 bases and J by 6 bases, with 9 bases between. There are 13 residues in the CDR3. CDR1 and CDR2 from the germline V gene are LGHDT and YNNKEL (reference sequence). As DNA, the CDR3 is TGTGCCAGCAGCCTTCTGTTTGCCGGGGAGCTGTTTTTT. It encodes CASSLLFAGELFF.

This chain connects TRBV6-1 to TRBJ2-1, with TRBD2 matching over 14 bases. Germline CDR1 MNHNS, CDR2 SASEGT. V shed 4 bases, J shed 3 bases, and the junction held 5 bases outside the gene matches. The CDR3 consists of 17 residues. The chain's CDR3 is CASSAGLAGGYYNEQFF. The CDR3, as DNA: TGTGCCAGCAGTGCCGGACTAGCGGGAGGTTACTACAATGAGCAGTTCTTC.

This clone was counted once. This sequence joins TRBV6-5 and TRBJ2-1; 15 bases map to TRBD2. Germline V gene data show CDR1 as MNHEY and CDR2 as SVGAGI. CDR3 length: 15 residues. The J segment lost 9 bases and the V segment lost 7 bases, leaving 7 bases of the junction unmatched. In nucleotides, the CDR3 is TGTGCCAGCACCTCGGGACTAGCGGGAGGTGTTGAGCAGTTCTTC. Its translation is CASTSGLAGGVEQFF.

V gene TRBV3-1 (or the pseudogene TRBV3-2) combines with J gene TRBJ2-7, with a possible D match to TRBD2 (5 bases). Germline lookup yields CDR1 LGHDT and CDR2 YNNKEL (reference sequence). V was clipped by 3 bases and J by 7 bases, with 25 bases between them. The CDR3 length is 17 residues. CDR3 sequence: CASSQGSTISVRREQYF. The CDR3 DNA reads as TGTGCCAGCAGCCAGGGTTCGACTATTTCTGTCCGACGTGAGCAGTACTTC.

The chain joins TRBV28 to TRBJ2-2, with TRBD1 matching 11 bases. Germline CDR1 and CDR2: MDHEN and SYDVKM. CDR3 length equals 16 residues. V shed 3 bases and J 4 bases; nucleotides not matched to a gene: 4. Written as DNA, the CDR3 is TGTGCCAGCAGTTTTCACGGGACAGGGGGCACCGGGGAGCTGTTTTTT. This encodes CASSFHGTGGTGELFF.

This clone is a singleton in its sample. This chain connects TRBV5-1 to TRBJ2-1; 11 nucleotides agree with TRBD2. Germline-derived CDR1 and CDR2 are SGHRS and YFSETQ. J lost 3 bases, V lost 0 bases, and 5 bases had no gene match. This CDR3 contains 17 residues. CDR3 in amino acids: CASSLGTSGSFYNEQFF. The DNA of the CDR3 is TGCGCCAGCAGCTTGGGAACTAGCGGGAGTTTCTACAATGAGCAGTTCTTC.